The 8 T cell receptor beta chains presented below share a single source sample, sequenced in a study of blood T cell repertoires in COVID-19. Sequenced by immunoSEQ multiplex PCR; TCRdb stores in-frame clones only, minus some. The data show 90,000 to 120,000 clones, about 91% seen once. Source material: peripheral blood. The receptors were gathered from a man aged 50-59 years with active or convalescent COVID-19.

The CDR3 bases are TGTGCCATCATAGCGGGGAGGGAGCCCTACGAGCAGTACTTC. It specifies CAIIAGREPYEQYF. V is TRBV21-1 and J is TRBJ2-7; the DNA was not used to check the table's D call, TRBD2. TRBV21-1 is a recognized pseudogene. CDR3 length: 14 residues.

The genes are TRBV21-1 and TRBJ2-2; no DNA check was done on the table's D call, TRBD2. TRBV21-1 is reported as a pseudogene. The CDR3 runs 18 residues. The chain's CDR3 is CASSKYFTASENTGELFF. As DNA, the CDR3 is TGTGCCAGCAGCAAATATTTTACGGCCAGCGAGAACACCGGGGAGCTGTTTTTT.

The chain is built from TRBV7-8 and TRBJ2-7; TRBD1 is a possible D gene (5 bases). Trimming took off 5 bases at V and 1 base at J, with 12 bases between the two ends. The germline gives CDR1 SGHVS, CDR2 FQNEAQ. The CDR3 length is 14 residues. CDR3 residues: CASSRVRQSYEQYF. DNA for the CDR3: TGTGCCAGCAGCCGAGTAAGACAGTCCTACGAGCAGTACTTC.

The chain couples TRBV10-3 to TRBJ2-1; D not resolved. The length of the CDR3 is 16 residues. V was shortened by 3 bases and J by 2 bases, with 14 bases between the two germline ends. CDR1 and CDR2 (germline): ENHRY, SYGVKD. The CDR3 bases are TGTGCCATCAGTGAAACAGCCTTCAGAACCTACAATGAGCAGTTCTTC. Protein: CAISETAFRTYNEQFF.

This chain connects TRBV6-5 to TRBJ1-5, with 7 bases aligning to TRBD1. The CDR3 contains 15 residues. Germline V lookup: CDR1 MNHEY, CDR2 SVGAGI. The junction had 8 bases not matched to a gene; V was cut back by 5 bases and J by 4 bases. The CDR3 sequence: CASSRRQGGNQPQHF. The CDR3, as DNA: TGTGCCAGCAGTCGGAGGCAGGGGGGTAATCAGCCCCAGCATTTT.

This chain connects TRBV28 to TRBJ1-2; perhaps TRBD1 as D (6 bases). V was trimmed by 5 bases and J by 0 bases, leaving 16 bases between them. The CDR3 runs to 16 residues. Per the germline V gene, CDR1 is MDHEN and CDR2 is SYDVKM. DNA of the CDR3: TGTGCCAGCAGTCCCCTCCTGGGGGCCCCTAACTATGGCTACACCTTC. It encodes CASSPLLGAPNYGYTF.

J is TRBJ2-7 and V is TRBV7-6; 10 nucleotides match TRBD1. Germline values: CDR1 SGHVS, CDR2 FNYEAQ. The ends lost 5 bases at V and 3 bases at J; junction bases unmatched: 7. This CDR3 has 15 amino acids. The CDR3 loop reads CASSLQGQGIYEQYF. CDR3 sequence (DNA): TGTGCCAGCAGCCTTCAGGGACAGGGGATCTACGAGCAGTACTTC.

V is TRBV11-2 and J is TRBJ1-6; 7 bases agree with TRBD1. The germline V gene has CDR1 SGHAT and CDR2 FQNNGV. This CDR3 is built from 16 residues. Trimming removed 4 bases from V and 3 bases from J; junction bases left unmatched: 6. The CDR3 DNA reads TGTGCCAGCAGCTCCCTGCGACAGGGCTATAATTCACCCCTCCACTTT. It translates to CASSSLRQGYNSPLHF. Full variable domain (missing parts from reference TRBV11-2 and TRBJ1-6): EAGVAQSPRYKIIEKRQSVAFWCNPISGHATLYWYQQILGQGPKLLIQFQNNGVVDDSQLPKDRFSAERLKGVDSTLKIQPAKLEDSAVYLCASSSLRQGYNSPLHFGNGTRLTVT.